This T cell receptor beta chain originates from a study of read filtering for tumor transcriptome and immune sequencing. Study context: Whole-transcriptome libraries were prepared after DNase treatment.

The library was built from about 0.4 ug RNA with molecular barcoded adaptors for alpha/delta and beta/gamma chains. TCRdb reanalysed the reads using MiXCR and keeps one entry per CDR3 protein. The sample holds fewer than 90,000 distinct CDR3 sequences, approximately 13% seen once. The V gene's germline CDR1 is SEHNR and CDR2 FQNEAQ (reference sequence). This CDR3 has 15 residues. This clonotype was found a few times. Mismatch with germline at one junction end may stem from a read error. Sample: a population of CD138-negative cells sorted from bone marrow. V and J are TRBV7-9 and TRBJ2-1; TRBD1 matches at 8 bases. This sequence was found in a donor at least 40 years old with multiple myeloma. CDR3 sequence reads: CASKEDRGSYNERFF. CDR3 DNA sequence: TGTGCCAGCAAGGAAGACAGGGGCTCCTACAATGAGCGGTTCTTC.